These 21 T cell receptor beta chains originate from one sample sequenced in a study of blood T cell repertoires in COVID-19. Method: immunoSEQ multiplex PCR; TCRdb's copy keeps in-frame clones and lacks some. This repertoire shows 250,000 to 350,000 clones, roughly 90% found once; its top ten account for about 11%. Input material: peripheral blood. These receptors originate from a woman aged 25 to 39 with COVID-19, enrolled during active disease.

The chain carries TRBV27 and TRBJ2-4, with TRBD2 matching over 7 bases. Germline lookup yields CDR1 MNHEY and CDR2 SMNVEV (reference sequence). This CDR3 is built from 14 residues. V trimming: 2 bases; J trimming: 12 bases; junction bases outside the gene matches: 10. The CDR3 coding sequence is TGTGCCAGCAGTTTACAGGGCGGGGGTCCCTATCAGTACTTC. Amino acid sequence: CASSLQGGGPYQYF.

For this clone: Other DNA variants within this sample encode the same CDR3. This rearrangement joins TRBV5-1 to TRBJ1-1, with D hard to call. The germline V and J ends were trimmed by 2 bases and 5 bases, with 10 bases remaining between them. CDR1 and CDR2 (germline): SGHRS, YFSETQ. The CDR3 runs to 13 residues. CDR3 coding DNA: TGCGCCAGCAGCTTAAGTGGAGGAACTGAAGCTTTCTTT. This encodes CASSLSGGTEAFF.

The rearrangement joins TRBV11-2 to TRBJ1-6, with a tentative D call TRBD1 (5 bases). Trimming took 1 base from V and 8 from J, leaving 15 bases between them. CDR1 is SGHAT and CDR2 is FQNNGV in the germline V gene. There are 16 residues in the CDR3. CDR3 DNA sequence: TGTGCCAGCAGCTTAGGGGTCAGGGCAAGGCATTCACCCCTCCACTTT. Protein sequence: CASSLGVRARHSPLHF.

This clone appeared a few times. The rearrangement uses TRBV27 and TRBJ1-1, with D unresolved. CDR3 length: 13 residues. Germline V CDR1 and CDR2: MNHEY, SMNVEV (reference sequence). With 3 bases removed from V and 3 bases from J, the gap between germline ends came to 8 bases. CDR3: CASSFKADTEAFF. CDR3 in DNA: TGTGCCAGCAGTTTTAAGGCGGACACTGAAGCTTTCTTT.

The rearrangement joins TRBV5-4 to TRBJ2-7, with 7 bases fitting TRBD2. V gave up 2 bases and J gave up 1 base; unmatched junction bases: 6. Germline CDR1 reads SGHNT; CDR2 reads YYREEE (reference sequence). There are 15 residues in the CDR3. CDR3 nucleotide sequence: TGTGCCAGCAGCTTCCACCCGGGACTATCCTACGAGCAGTACTTC. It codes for CASSFHPGLSYEQYF.

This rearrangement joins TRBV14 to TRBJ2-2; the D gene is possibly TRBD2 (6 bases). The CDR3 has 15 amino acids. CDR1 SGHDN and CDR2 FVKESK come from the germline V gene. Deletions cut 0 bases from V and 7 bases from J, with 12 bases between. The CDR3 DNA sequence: TGTGCCAGCAGCCAAGATTCTAGGAGGGGCGGGGAGCTGTTTTTT. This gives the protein CASSQDSRRGGELFF.

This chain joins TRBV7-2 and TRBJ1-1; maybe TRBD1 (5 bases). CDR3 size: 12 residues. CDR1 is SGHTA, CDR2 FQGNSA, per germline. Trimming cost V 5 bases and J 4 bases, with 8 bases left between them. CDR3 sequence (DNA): TGTGCCAGCAGCCAAGGGGTCACTGAAGCTTTCTTT. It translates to CASSQGVTEAFF.

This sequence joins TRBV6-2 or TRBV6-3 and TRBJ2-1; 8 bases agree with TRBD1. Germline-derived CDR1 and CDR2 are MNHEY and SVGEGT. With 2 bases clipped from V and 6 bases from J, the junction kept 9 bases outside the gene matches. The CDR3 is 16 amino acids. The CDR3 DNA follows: TGTGCCAGCAGTTACCCCCAGGGGGCGGATCGCAATGAGCAGTTCTTC. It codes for CASSYPQGADRNEQFF.

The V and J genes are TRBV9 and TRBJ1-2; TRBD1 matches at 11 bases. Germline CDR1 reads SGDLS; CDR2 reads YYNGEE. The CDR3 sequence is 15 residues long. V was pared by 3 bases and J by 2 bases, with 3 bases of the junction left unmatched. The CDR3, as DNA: TGTGCCAGCAGCGATTGGGACAGGGGGAACTATGGCTACACCTTC. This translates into CASSDWDRGNYGYTF.

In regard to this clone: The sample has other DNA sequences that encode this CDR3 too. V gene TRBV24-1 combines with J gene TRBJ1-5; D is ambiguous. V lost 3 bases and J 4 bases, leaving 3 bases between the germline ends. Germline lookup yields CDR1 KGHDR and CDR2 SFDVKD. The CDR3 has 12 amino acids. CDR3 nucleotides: TGTGCCACCAGTGATCCAAATCAGCCCCAGCATTTT. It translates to CATSDPNQPQHF.

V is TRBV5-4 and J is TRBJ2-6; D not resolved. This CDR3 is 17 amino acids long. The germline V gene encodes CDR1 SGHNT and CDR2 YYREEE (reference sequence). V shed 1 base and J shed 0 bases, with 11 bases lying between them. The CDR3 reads CASSLPGISSGANVLTF. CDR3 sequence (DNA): TGTGCCAGCAGCTTGCCAGGCATCAGCTCTGGGGCCAACGTCCTGACTTTC.

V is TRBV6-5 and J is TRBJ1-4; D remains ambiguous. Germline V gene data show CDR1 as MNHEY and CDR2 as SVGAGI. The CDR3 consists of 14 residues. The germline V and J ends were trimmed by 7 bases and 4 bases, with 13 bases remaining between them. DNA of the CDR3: TGTGCCAGCATGGTAGAGGAGAATAATGAAAAACTGTTTTTT. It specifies CASMVEENNEKLFF.

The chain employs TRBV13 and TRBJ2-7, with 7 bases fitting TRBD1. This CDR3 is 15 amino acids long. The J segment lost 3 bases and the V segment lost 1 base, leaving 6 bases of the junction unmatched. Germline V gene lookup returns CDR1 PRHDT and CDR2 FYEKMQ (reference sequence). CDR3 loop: CASSLERQGIYEQYF. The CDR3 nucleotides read TGTGCCAGCAGCTTAGAGAGACAGGGAATCTACGAGCAGTACTTC. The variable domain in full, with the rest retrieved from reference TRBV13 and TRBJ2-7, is AAGVIQSPRHLIKEKRETATLKCYPIPRHDTVYWYQQGPGQDPQFLISFYEKMQSDKGSIPDRFSAQQFSDYHSELNMSSLELGDSALYFCASSLERQGIYEQYFGPGTRLTVT.

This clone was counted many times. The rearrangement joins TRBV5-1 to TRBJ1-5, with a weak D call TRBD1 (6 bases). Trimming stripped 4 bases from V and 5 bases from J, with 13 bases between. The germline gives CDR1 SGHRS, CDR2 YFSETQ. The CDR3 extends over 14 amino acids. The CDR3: CASSPTGFDQPQHF. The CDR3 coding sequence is TGCGCCAGCAGCCCCACAGGGTTTGATCAGCCCCAGCATTTT.

CDR3 nucleotides: TGTGCCAGCTCACCGTCGGATAATTCACCCCTCCACTTT. The encoded protein is CASSPSDNSPLHF. The chain carries TRBV18 and TRBJ1-6; D is uncertain. From germline, CDR1 is KGHSH and CDR2 LQKENI. The CDR3 totals 13 residues. Trimming stripped 3 bases from V and 5 bases from J, with 5 bases between.

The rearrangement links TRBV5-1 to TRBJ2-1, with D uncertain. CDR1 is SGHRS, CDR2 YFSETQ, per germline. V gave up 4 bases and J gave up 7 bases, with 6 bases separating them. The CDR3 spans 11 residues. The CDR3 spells CASSDGNEQFF. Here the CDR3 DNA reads TGCGCCAGCAGCGACGGGAATGAGCAGTTCTTC.

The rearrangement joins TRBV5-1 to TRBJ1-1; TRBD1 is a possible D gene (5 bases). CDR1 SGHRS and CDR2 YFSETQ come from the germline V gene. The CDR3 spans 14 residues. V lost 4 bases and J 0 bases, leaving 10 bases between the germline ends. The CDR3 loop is CASSPGLMNTEAFF. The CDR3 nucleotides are TGCGCCAGCAGCCCGGGACTGATGAACACTGAAGCTTTCTTT.

CDR3 in DNA: TGTGCCAGCAGTGAACAGTCCCTCTATGGCTACACCTTC. As protein: CASSEQSLYGYTF. J is TRBJ1-2 and V is TRBV7-2; no firm D call. This CDR3 contains 13 residues. The V end lost 6 bases, the J end lost 4 bases, and 12 bases lay between the germline ends. CDR1 and CDR2 from the germline V gene are SGHTA and FQGNSA.

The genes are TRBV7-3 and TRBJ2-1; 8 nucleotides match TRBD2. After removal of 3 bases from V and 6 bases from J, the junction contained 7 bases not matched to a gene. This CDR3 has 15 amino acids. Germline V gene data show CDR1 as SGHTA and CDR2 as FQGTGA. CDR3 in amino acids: CASSFLSGGGNEQFF. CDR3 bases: TGTGCCAGCAGCTTCTTGTCGGGAGGGGGCAATGAGCAGTTCTTC.

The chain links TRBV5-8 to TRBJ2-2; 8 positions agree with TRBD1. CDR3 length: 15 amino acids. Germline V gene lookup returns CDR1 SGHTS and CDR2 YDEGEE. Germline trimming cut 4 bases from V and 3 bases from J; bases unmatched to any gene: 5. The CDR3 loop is CASSQPTGDTGELFF. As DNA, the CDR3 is TGTGCCAGCAGCCAACCGACAGGGGACACCGGGGAGCTGTTTTTT.

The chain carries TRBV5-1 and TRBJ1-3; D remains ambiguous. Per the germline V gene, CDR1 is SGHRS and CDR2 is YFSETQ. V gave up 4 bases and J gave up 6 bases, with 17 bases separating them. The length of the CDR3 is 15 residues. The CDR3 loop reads CASSPPHGEKNTIYF. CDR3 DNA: TGCGCCAGCAGCCCCCCGCACGGGGAGAAAAACACCATATATTTT.